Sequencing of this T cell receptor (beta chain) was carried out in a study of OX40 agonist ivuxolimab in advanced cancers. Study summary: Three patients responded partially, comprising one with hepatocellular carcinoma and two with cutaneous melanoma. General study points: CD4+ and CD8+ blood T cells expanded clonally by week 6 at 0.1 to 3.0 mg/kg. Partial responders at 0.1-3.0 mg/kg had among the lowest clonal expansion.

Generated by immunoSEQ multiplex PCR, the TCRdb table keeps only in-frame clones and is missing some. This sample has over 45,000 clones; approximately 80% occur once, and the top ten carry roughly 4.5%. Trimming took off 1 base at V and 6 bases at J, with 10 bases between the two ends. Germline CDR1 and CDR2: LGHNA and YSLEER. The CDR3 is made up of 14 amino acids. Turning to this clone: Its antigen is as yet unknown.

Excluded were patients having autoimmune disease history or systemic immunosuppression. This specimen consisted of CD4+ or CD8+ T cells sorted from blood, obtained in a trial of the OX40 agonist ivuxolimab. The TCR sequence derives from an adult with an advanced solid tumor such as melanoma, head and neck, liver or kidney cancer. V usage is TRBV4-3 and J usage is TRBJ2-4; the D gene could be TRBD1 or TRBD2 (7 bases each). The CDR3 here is CASSQAGGGNIQYF. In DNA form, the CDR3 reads TGCGCCAGCAGCCAAGCAGGGGGGGGAAACATTCAGTACTTC.